This T cell receptor beta chain derives from a study of control samples from healthy donors and cancer patients. The protocol was immunoSEQ multiplex PCR, while the TCRdb copy is restricted to in-frame clones and leaves out a portion. Of under 150,000 clones in the sample, roughly 94% are singletons; the top ten hold less than 4%. Germline assignment: CDR1 SGHDT and CDR2 YYEEEE. This CDR3 comprises 16 residues. Losses at the gene ends were 5 bases for V and 1 base for J; bases not matched to a gene: 12. This clonotype was obtained from a man between 25 and 39 years old in good health. This sequence joins TRBV5-6 and TRBJ2-7, with 7 bases aligning to TRBD1. Sequencing was carried out using blood. The DNA for the CDR3 is TGTGCCAGCAGTCCTACAGGGGACCAACCATCCTACGAGCAGTACTTC. Translating it yields CASSPTGDQPSYEQYF.